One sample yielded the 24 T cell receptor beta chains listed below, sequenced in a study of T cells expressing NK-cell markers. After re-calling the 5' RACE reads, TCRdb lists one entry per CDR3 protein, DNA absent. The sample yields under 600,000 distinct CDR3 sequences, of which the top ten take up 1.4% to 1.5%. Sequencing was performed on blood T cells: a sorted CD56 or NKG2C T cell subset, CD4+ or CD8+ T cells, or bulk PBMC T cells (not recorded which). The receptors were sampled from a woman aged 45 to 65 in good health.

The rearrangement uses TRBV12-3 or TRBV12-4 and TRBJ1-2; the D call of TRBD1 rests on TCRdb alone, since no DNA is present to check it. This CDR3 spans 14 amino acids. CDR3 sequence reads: CASTSTGGVYGYTF.

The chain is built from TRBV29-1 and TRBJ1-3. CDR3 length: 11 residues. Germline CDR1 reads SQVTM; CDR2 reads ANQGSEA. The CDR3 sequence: CSANGGNTIYF.

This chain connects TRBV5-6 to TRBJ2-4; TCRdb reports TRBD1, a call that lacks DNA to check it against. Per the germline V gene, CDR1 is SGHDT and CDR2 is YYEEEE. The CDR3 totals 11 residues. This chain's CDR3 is CARDSKNIQYF.

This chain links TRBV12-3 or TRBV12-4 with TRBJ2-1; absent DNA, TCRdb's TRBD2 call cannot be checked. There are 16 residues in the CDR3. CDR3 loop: CASSLAGTRPYNEQFF.

The CDR3 reads CASSVAQGSQNNEQFF. The rearrangement links TRBV7-9 to TRBJ2-1; the D gene TCRdb calls, TRBD1, cannot be checked with no DNA. The CDR3 runs 16 residues. The germline V gene encodes CDR1 SEHNR and CDR2 FQNEAQ (reference sequence).

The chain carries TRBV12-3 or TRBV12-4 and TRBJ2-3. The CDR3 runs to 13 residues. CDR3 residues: CASSLDTADTQYF.

This CDR3 is CSARDRLREGYEQYF. J is TRBJ2-7 and V is TRBV20-1; TCRdb indicates TRBD2, and absent DNA this call remains unverified. Per the germline V gene, CDR1 is DFQATT and CDR2 is SNEGSKA (reference sequence). The length of the CDR3 is 15 residues.

The CDR3: CASRLAGPTGELFF. V gene TRBV7-2 combines with J gene TRBJ2-2; checking the TCRdb D call of TRBD2 is not possible without DNA. The CDR3 spans 14 residues. Looked up from germline, CDR1 is SGHTA and CDR2 is FQGNSA.

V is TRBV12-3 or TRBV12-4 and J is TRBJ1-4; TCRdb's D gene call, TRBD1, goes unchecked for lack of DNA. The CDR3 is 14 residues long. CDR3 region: CASSLGRGVGKLFF.

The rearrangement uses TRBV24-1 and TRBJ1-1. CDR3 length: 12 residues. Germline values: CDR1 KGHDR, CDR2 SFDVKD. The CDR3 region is CATSDPRNTAFF.

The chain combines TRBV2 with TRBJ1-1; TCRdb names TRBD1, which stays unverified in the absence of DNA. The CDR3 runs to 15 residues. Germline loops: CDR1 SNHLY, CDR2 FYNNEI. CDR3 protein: CASSDMGGSLTEAFF. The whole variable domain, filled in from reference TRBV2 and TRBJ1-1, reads EPEVTQTPSHQVTQMGQEVILRCVPISNHLYFYWYRQILGQKVEFLVSFYNNEISEKSEIFDDQFSVERPDGSNFTLKIRSTKLEDSAMYFCASSDMGGSLTEAFFGQGTRLTVV.

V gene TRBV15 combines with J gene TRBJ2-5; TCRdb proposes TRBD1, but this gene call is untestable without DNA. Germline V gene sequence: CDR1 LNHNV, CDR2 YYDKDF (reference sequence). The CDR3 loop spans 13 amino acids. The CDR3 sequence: CATVRVGQETQYF.

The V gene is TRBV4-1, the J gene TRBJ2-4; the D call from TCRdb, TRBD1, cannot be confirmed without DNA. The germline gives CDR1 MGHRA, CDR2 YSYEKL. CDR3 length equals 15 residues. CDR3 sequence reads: CASSLGGTGKDIQYF.

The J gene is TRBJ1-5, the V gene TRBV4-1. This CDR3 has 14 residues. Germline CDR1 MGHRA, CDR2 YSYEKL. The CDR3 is CASSQTGGNQPQHF.

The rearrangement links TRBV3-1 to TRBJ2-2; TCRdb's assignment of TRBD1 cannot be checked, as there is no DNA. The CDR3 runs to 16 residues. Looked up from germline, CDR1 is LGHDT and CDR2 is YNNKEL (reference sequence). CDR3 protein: CASSPVQGSNTGELFF.

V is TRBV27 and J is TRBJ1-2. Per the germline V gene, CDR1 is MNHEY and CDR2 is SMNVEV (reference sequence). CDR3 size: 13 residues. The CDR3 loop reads CASSFTGAGGYTF.

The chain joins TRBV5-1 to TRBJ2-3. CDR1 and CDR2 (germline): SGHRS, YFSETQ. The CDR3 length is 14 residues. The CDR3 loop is CASSWVDGTDTQYF.

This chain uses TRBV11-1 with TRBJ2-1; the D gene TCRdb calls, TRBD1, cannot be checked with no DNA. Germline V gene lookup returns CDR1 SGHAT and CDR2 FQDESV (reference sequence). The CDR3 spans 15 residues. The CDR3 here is CASSLGGTGDNEQFF.

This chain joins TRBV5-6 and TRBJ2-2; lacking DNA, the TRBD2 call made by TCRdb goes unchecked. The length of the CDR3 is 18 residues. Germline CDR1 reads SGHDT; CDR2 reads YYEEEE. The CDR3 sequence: CASSPGLATLTNTGELFF.

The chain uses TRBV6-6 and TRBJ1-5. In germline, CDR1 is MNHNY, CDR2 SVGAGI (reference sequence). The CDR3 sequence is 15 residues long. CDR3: CASSYQALSNQPQHF.

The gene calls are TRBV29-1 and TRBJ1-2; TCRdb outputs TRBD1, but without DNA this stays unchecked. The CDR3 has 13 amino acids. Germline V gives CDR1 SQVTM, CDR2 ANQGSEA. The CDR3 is CSVRFETGGGYTF. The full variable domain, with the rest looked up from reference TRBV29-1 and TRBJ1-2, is SAVISQKPSRDICQRGTSLTIQCQVDSQVTMMFWYRQQPGQSLTLIATANQGSEATYESGFVIDKFPISRPNLTFSTLTVSNMSPEDSSIYLCSVRFETGGGYTFGSGTRLTVV.

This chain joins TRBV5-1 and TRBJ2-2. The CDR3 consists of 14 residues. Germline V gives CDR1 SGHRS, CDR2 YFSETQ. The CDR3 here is CASSWERLAGELFF.

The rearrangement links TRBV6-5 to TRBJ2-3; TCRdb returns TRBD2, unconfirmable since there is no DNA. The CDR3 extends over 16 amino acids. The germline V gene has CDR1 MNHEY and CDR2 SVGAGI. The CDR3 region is CASNAAGGFFADTQYF.

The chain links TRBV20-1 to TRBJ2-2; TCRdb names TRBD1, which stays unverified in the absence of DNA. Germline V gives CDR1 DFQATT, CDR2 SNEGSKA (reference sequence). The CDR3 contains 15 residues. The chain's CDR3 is CSARLTGALTGELFF.